At least ten counts were recorded for the clone carrying this T cell receptor beta chain. These data come from a study of neurological immune-mediated disorders. TCRdb re-analysed the 5' RACE reads in MiXCR, keeping a single row per CDR3 protein. The table has 60,000 to 80,000 distinct CDR3 sequences, around 5% seen once. The origin of this receptor is a woman between 45 and 65 years old with multiple sclerosis. The sequenced material came from PBMCs.

The CDR3 region has the DNA TGCGCCAGCAGCTCGACAGTGACGGAGACCCAGTACTTC. Amino acid sequence: CASSSTVTETQYF. This sequence joins TRBV5-1 and TRBJ2-5, with D perhaps matching TRBD1 (5 bases). The germline CDR1 and CDR2 sequences are SGHRS and YFSETQ. There are 13 residues in the CDR3. Trimming cost V 3 bases and J 5 bases, with 11 bases left between them.